Each of the 28 T cell receptor beta chains below was sequenced from the same sample in a study of shared clonotypes between healthy human individuals. Repertoires were generated with immunoSEQ multiplex PCR, while TCRdb's copy carries only in-frame clones and drops some. This sample has 2 million to 2.5 million clones, with 90% to 95% found just once. Material for sequencing was naive CD4+ T cells from PBMCs. Specified subset: CD45RA+ positively selected. These receptors were collected from a man between 18 and 29 years old in good health. Some clones in this sample may be carry-over from other donors' samples.

The rearrangement links TRBV7-9 to TRBJ2-2; 7 bases match TRBD1. Germline CDR1 SEHNR, CDR2 FQNEAQ (reference sequence). The CDR3 length is 13 residues. V lost 10 bases and J lost 0; bases outside the gene matches: 2. CDR3 bases: TGTGCCACACAGGGGCCGAACACCGGGGAGCTGTTTTTT. Translated, it gives CATQGPNTGELFF.

This chain joins TRBV6-5 and TRBJ2-7; 9 nucleotides align to TRBD1. Trimming took 6 bases from V and 3 from J; bases not matched to a gene: 3. Looked up from germline, CDR1 is MNHEY and CDR2 is SVGAGI. This CDR3 region has 13 residues. CDR3 loop: CASSDRGGYEQYF. CDR3 DNA: TGTGCCAGCAGCGACAGGGGGGGCTACGAGCAGTACTTC.

The J gene is TRBJ1-3, the V gene TRBV19, with no clear D. The CDR3 loop spans 15 amino acids. Germline V CDR1 and CDR2: LNHDA, SQIVND (reference sequence). V lost 3 bases and J lost 4, with 13 bases in between. This chain's CDR3 is CASSISGSRGNTIYF. CDR3 DNA: TGTGCCAGTAGTATTTCGGGGTCCCGGGGAAACACCATATATTTT.

The sample holds one count of this clone. The chain employs TRBV5-1 and TRBJ1-2; 7 bases fit TRBD1. CDR1 and CDR2 (germline): SGHRS, YFSETQ. V dropped 5 bases and J dropped 8; count of bases not matched to a gene: 12. The length of the CDR3 is 14 residues. The CDR3 sequence is CASSPRGTGEGYTF. The CDR3 region has the DNA TGCGCCAGCAGTCCCAGGGGGACCGGGGAAGGCTACACCTTC.

V and J are TRBV9 and TRBJ2-3; D remains unclear. This CDR3 has 15 residues. Germline CDR1 and CDR2: SGDLS and YYNGEE. Trimming shortened V by 5 bases and J by 3 bases, and 16 bases separated the two germline ends. The CDR3 spells CASSRAPPRTDTQYF. CDR3 nucleotide sequence: TGTGCCAGCAGTCGGGCCCCCCCGAGGACAGATACGCAGTATTTT.

The table lists this clone with a count of one. The chain carries TRBV7-9 and TRBJ2-7, with 9 bases matching TRBD2. V shed 5 bases and J 5 bases; nucleotides not matched to a gene: 7. This CDR3 is 14 amino acids long. Germline lookup yields CDR1 SEHNR and CDR2 FQNEAQ (reference sequence). CDR3 coding DNA: TGTGCCAGCAGCGGTAGCGGGAGACTCAACGAGCAGTACTTC. The encoded protein is CASSGSGRLNEQYF. The full variable domain, in which reference TRBV7-9 and TRBJ2-7 provide the parts outside the CDR3, is DTGVSQNPRHKITKRGQNVTFRCDPISEHNRLYWYRQTLGQGPEFLTYFQNEAQLEKSRLLSDRFSAERPKGSFSTLEIQRTEQGDSAMYLCASSGSGRLNEQYFGPGTRLTVT.

The rearrangement uses TRBV29-1 and TRBJ1-2; D not certain. Germline values: CDR1 SQVTM, CDR2 ANQGSEA. Trimming took off 0 bases at V and 2 bases at J, with 19 bases between the two ends. This CDR3 contains 17 residues. The CDR3 sequence: CSVEEVQTPNRNYGYTF. DNA for the CDR3: TGCAGCGTTGAAGAGGTCCAGACGCCCAACAGAAACTATGGCTACACCTTC.

The rearrangement joins TRBV10-1 to TRBJ2-3; 9 bases align to TRBD2. The trim removed 3 bases at V and 8 bases at J, leaving 3 bases unmatched. The CDR3 loop spans 13 amino acids. In germline, CDR1 is WNHNN, CDR2 SYGVQD (reference sequence). The CDR3 is CASSEWRGGTQYF. DNA for the CDR3: TGCGCCAGCAGTGAATGGCGGGGGGGTACGCAGTATTTT.

The chain has TRBV5-6 and TRBJ1-1, with D possibly TRBD1 on 5 matching bases. This CDR3 has 13 amino acids. Trimming removed 1 base at V and 7 bases at J, with 11 bases between. The V gene's germline CDR1 is SGHDT and CDR2 YYEEEE. CDR3 sequence: CASSLSGGYEAFF. The CDR3 coding sequence is TGTGCCAGCAGCTTGAGTGGGGGTTATGAAGCTTTCTTT.

The chain employs TRBV15 and TRBJ2-5; D is perhaps TRBD1 or TRBD2 (6 bases each). The germline gives CDR1 LNHNV, CDR2 YYDKDF (reference sequence). The V end was cut by 0 bases, the J end by 5 bases, with 16 bases between. The CDR3 is 16 residues long. The CDR3 DNA follows: TGTGCCACCAGCAGAGATCTCCAGCAGGGGAGGGAGACCCAGTACTTC. Protein: CATSRDLQQGRETQYF.

The rearrangement uses TRBV28 and TRBJ1-5, with D maybe TRBD1 (6 bases). The CDR3 loop spans 16 amino acids. V dropped 7 bases and J dropped 4 bases, with 20 bases sitting between them. CDR1 is MDHEN, CDR2 SYDVKM, per germline. The CDR3 protein is CASTSRGRPTNQPQHF. The CDR3 DNA reads as TGTGCCAGCACTTCTAGGGGGAGGCCAACTAATCAGCCCCAGCATTTT.

The chain uses TRBV5-1 and TRBJ2-2; 7 bases fit TRBD2. CDR1 and CDR2 (germline): SGHRS, YFSETQ. The CDR3 runs to 15 residues. V trimming: 3 bases; J trimming: 2 bases; junction bases outside the gene matches: 4. The CDR3 nucleotides are TGCGCCAGCAGCTCCCTAGCGGCTAACACCGGGGAGCTGTTTTTT. Its translation: CASSSLAANTGELFF.

The rearrangement joins TRBV5-1 to TRBJ1-1; D ambiguous. V lost 0 bases to trimming and J lost 6 bases, with 9 bases between them. The CDR3 length is 13 residues. Germline CDR1 is SGHRS and CDR2 is YFSETQ. For the CDR3, the DNA is TGCGCCAGCAGCTTGGGGGGAGGCCCTGAAGCTTTCTTT. It is translated as CASSLGGGPEAFF.

V is TRBV4-3 and J is TRBJ2-7; 13 bases agree with TRBD2. Germline loops: CDR1 LGHNA, CDR2 YSLEER. The CDR3 loop spans 13 amino acids. The V and J ends lost 9 bases and 2 bases, in that order; junction bases with no gene match: 1. The CDR3 loop is CASTSGRAYEQYF. CDR3 nucleotides: TGCGCCAGTACTAGCGGGAGGGCCTACGAGCAGTACTTC.

The chain is built from TRBV7-2 and TRBJ2-2; the D gene is possibly TRBD2 (5 bases). Trimming removed 5 bases at V and 7 bases at J, with 17 bases between. The germline gives CDR1 SGHTA, CDR2 FQGNSA. This CDR3 contains 15 residues. The CDR3 region has the DNA TGTGCCAGCAGCGTTTCGAGGGTACGGGTCGGGGAGCTGTTTTTT. Amino acid sequence: CASSVSRVRVGELFF.

The J gene is TRBJ2-7, the V gene TRBV10-3, with 8 bases matching TRBD2. The CDR3 covers 15 residues. From germline, CDR1 is ENHRY and CDR2 SYGVKD. The V and J ends lost 6 bases and 0 bases, in that order; junction bases with no gene match: 7. The CDR3 nucleotides read TGTGCCATCAGGCCCGCTAGCGGGCCCTCCTACGAGCAGTACTTC. Translated, it gives CAIRPASGPSYEQYF.

The V and J genes are TRBV9 and TRBJ1-2, with no clear D. The CDR3 is 13 amino acids. V was cut by 0 bases and J by 5 bases, with 8 bases left in between. Germline V CDR1 and CDR2: SGDLS, YYNGEE. The CDR3 loop reads CASSVVGEYGYTF. For the CDR3, the DNA is TGTGCCAGCAGCGTAGTGGGAGAGTATGGCTACACCTTC. The whole variable domain, filled in from reference TRBV9 and TRBJ1-2, reads DSGVTQTPKHLITATGQRVTLRCSPRSGDLSVYWYQQSLDQGLQFLIQYYNGEERAKGNILERFSAQQFPDLHSELNLSSLELGDSALYFCASSVVGEYGYTFGSGTRLTVV.

Concerning this clone itself: The sample contains more than one DNA sequence encoding this CDR3. This chain connects TRBV5-5 to TRBJ2-2; TRBD1 is a possible D gene (6 bases). The ends were cut back, 1 base at V and 0 bases at J, with 7 bases in the middle. The CDR3 totals 15 residues. CDR1 is SGHKS, CDR2 YYEKEE, per germline (reference sequence). The DNA for the CDR3 is TGTGCCAGCAGCTTGACAGGGACGAACACCGGGGAGCTGTTTTTT. Its translation: CASSLTGTNTGELFF.

The chain joins TRBV28 to TRBJ1-1; D call uncertain. Between the trimmed V and J ends, which lost 3 bases and 3 bases, there was a span of 11 bases. The germline V gene has CDR1 MDHEN and CDR2 SYDVKM. This CDR3 is 14 amino acids long. CDR3 region: CASSFSHHDTEAFF. As DNA, the CDR3 is TGTGCCAGCAGTTTTTCCCACCACGACACTGAAGCTTTCTTT.

The V call is TRBV9, the J call TRBJ1-4; possibly TRBD1 for D (5 bases). V was shortened by 3 bases and J by 8 bases, with 11 bases between the two germline ends. The CDR3 is made up of 13 amino acids. The germline V gene encodes CDR1 SGDLS and CDR2 YYNGEE. This CDR3 is CASSGGVAEKLFF. In DNA form, the CDR3 reads TGTGCCAGCAGCGGAGGGGTTGCCGAAAAACTGTTTTTT.

As for this clone: This same CDR3 is encoded by further DNA sequences in the sample. The chain joins TRBV2 to TRBJ2-1; D is tentatively TRBD1 or TRBD2 (5 bases each). This CDR3 comprises 15 residues. V was clipped by 3 bases and J by 2 bases, with 11 bases between them. Germline CDR1 is SNHLY and CDR2 is FYNNEI. CDR3 nucleotides: TGTGCCAGCAGTGACGGGACGCCAGCCTACAATGAGCAGTTCTTC. Translation: CASSDGTPAYNEQFF.

The V gene is TRBV4-2, the J gene TRBJ2-3, with D hard to call. Trimming cost V 0 bases and J 0 bases, with 13 bases left between them. Germline CDR1 LGHNA, CDR2 YNFKEQ. The CDR3 extends over 17 amino acids. CDR3: CASSQDSVAASTDTQYF. CDR3 nucleotide sequence: TGTGCCAGCAGCCAAGATTCGGTAGCTGCTAGCACAGATACGCAGTATTTT.

V and J are TRBV7-9 and TRBJ1-3; D not resolved. CDR1 and CDR2 from the germline V gene are SEHNR and FQNEAQ (reference sequence). The CDR3 is 16 residues long. V was clipped by 3 bases and J by 0 bases, with 12 bases between them. The CDR3 DNA sequence: TGTGCCAGCAGCTTCCAAGGCACTAACTCTGGAAACACCATATATTTT. Its protein is CASSFQGTNSGNTIYF.

CDR3 sequence: CASSPTSADRGVAGANVLTF. The CDR3 region has the DNA TGTGCCAGTAGTCCCACATCAGCAGACAGGGGAGTAGCAGGGGCCAACGTCCTGACTTTC. This chain uses TRBV19 with TRBJ2-6; the match to TRBD1 covers 8 bases. The V and J ends lost 5 bases and 4 bases, in that order; junction bases with no gene match: 19. Germline CDR1 is LNHDA and CDR2 is SQIVND (reference sequence). This CDR3 has 20 residues.

The V gene is TRBV27, the J gene TRBJ2-1; 9 bases map to TRBD2. Germline values: CDR1 MNHEY, CDR2 SMNVEV (reference sequence). CDR3 size: 16 residues. J gave up 5 bases and V 1 base, and 6 bases lay outside the gene matches. CDR3 sequence: CASSLWASGADNEQFF. In nucleotides, the CDR3 is TGTGCCAGCAGTTTATGGGCTAGCGGGGCCGACAATGAGCAGTTCTTC.

The gene calls are TRBV18 and TRBJ2-5; the D is unclear. CDR3 size: 15 residues. Trimming stripped 3 bases from V and 1 base from J, with 12 bases between. CDR1 KGHSH and CDR2 LQKENI come from the germline V gene. CDR3 sequence reads: CASSPLATTQETQYF. The CDR3 coding sequence is TGTGCCAGCTCACCCCTCGCGACGACCCAAGAGACCCAGTACTTC. The complete variable domain, with remaining parts taken from reference TRBV18 and TRBJ2-5, reads NAGVMQNPRHLVRRRGQEARLRCSPMKGHSHVYWYRQLPEEGLKFMVYLQKENIIDESGMPKERFSAEFPKEGPSILRIQQVVRGDSAAYFCASSPLATTQETQYFGPGTRLLVL.

This clone was detected once. V usage is TRBV27 and J usage is TRBJ2-3; D is unresolved. Trimming removed 5 bases from V and 0 bases from J, with 9 bases in between. The CDR3 has 14 amino acids. From germline, CDR1 is MNHEY and CDR2 SMNVEV (reference sequence). CDR3 DNA sequence: TGTGCCAGCAGTCCCCTGCATAGCACAGATACGCAGTATTTT. Protein sequence: CASSPLHSTDTQYF.

This chain connects TRBV6-5 to TRBJ2-5; no reliable D call. Trimming cost V 2 bases and J 2 bases, with 9 bases left between them. The CDR3 has 14 residues. The germline CDR1 and CDR2 sequences are MNHEY and SVGAGI. The CDR3 nucleotides are TGTGCCAGCAGTTACGGTTGGGGACAAGAGACCCAGTACTTC. Amino acid sequence: CASSYGWGQETQYF.